A single sample is the source of the 30 T cell receptor beta chains below, sequenced in a study of blood T cells in healthy people across ages. A J-beta primer mix and a sample-barcoded 5' primer were used in a second PCR of about 7 to 12 cycles. TCRdb reprocessed the 5' RACE reads via MiXCR and lists one record per CDR3 protein. This table has 380,000 or so distinct CDR3 sequences, 45% to 65% appearing once. Material: blood. These receptors were taken from a man aged 55-75 years in good health.

This sequence joins TRBV27 and TRBJ2-1, with a weak D call TRBD1 (6 bases). The J call may be mistaken, given a closer DNA end match to TRBJ2-7. CDR3 length: 16 amino acids. The germline V gene encodes CDR1 MNHEY and CDR2 SMNVEV (reference sequence). The CDR3 here is CASNPRARGRDNEQYF. The CDR3 DNA sequence: TGTGCCAGCAACCCAAGGGCACGAGGTAGGGACAATGAGCAGTACTTC.

The chain links TRBV6-1 to TRBJ1-2; D might be TRBD1 (5 bases). Trimming took 10 bases from V and 4 from J, leaving 13 bases between them. CDR1 is MNHNS and CDR2 is SASEGT in the germline V gene. CDR3 length equals 12 residues. The CDR3 DNA reads TGTGCCACGGATATCGGGGGCTATGGCTACACCTTC. As protein: CATDIGGYGYTF.

The genes are TRBV12-3 or TRBV12-4 and TRBJ2-3; TRBD2 agrees at 8 bases. The CDR3 length is 16 residues. V gave up 4 bases and J gave up 6 bases; unmatched junction bases: 12. Here the CDR3 reads CASSSSPSGSSDTQYF. In DNA, the CDR3 is TGTGCCAGCAGTTCCAGCCCCAGCGGGAGTTCCGATACGCAGTATTTT.

The CDR3: CASRLGLAGRTDTQYF. DNA of the CDR3: TGTGCCAGCAGGCTTGGACTAGCGGGCCGCACAGATACGCAGTATTTT. This chain links TRBV27 with TRBJ2-3; TRBD2 matches 11 bases. This CDR3 region has 16 residues. J gave up 1 base and V 6 bases, and 6 bases lay outside the gene matches. Germline V gives CDR1 MNHEY, CDR2 SMNVEV (reference sequence).

This clonotype came up a few times. The chain carries TRBV28 and TRBJ2-4; no clear D. CDR3 size: 15 residues. Germline loops: CDR1 MDHEN, CDR2 SYDVKM. Trimming cost V 7 bases and J 0 bases, with 13 bases left between them. CDR3 residues: CASIPGSLAKNIQYF. The CDR3 nucleotides are TGTGCCAGCATCCCGGGCAGTCTAGCCAAAAACATTCAGTACTTC.

In its sample, this clonotype was seen a few times. The rearrangement uses TRBV7-9 and TRBJ1-5; D might be TRBD1 (5 bases). The CDR3 extends over 14 amino acids. V dropped 8 bases and J dropped 0 bases, with 11 bases sitting between them. CDR1 is SEHNR, CDR2 FQNEAQ, per germline (reference sequence). CDR3 DNA: TGTGCCAGCGGCAGGGAGTTTAGCAATCAGCCCCAGCATTTT. Protein product: CASGREFSNQPQHF.

V is TRBV6-2 or TRBV6-3 and J is TRBJ1-2; D gene unclear. The CDR3 has 13 amino acids. V shed 0 bases and J shed 7 bases, with 9 bases lying between them. CDR1 and CDR2 (germline): MNHEY, SVGEGT. DNA for the CDR3: TGTGCCAGCAGTTACTCGAATACTCTTGGCTACACCTTC. Protein product: CASSYSNTLGYTF.

The chain links TRBV2 to TRBJ1-4, with TRBD1 identical over 8 bases. Per germline, CDR1 SNHLY and CDR2 FYNNEI. The CDR3 extends over 15 amino acids. The trim removed 5 bases at V and 4 bases at J, leaving 6 bases unmatched. CDR3: CASSYRGWVNEKLFF. CDR3 bases: TGTGCCAGCAGTTACAGGGGGTGGGTTAATGAAAAACTGTTTTTT.

This clonotype was seen many times. This CDR3 reads CASSRDRVDTQYF. The DNA of the CDR3 is TGTGCCAGCAGTAGGGACAGGGTAGATACGCAGTATTTT. The chain carries TRBV7-3 and TRBJ2-3; 9 bases line up with TRBD1. CDR1 is SGHTA, CDR2 FQGTGA, per germline. Germline trimming cut 6 bases from V and 5 bases from J; bases unmatched to any gene: 3. The CDR3 loop spans 13 amino acids.

The chain links TRBV20-1 to TRBJ2-5; maybe TRBD1 (6 bases). Trimming stripped 8 bases from V and 3 bases from J, with 25 bases between. Germline V lookup: CDR1 DFQATT, CDR2 SNEGSKA (reference sequence). The length of the CDR3 is 16 residues. CDR3 in DNA: TGCAGTACCATAAACAGGGTGTGGGGACACGAAGAGACCCAGTACTTC. It yields the protein CSTINRVWGHEETQYF.

For this clonotype: This may come from a read error, since a much larger clone is one base off. The chain couples TRBV20-1 to TRBJ2-6, with a weak D call TRBD2 (7 bases). This CDR3 is 17 amino acids long. The germline gives CDR1 DFQATT, CDR2 SNEGSKA (reference sequence). The chain's CDR3 is CSASEIGGADGASVLTF. The CDR3 DNA reads as TGCAGTGCTAGTGAGATAGGGGGGGCGGATGGGGCCAGCGTCCTGACTTTC.

This clonotype was seen a few times. The V and J genes are TRBV20-1 and TRBJ2-7; no reliable D call. Germline V gene lookup returns CDR1 DFQATT and CDR2 SNEGSKA (reference sequence). The CDR3 length is 12 residues. Trimming took off 6 bases at V and 2 bases at J, with 11 bases between the two ends. The CDR3 bases are TGCAGTGCGAGCAGGCACCCCTACGAGCAGTACTTC. Protein product: CSASRHPYEQYF.

The chain recombines TRBV5-1 with TRBJ2-1, with 9 bases matching TRBD1. J was trimmed by 9 bases and V by 4 bases; bases with no gene match: 8. The CDR3 extends over 14 amino acids. The germline CDR1 and CDR2 sequences are SGHRS and YFSETQ. The CDR3 here is CASSTGQGRREQFF. CDR3 sequence (DNA): TGCGCCAGCAGCACCGGACAGGGGCGGCGTGAGCAGTTCTTC.

The chain links TRBV4-2 to TRBJ2-6; weak D call: TRBD2 (5 bases). CDR3 size: 17 residues. Trimming cost V 2 bases and J 3 bases, with 14 bases left between them. Germline V gene data show CDR1 as LGHNA and CDR2 as YNFKEQ. CDR3 nucleotides: TGTGCCAGCAGCCAACCCTGGACCGGGGATGGGGCCAACGTCCTGACTTTC. Its translation is CASSQPWTGDGANVLTF.

The chain combines TRBV7-9 with TRBJ2-5; TRBD2 matches 10 bases. Trimming cost V 1 base and J 4 bases; bases outside gene matches: 3. CDR1 and CDR2 (germline): SEHNR, FQNEAQ (reference sequence). CDR3 size: 15 residues. DNA of the CDR3: TGTGCCAGCAGCTTAGGGGCTAGCGGGAGAGAGACCCAGTACTTC. The encoded protein is CASSLGASGRETQYF. Filled out from reference TRBV7-9 and TRBJ2-5, the complete variable domain reads DTGVSQNPRHKITKRGQNVTFRCDPISEHNRLYWYRQTLGQGPEFLTYFQNEAQLEKSRLLSDRFSAERPKGSFSTLEIQRTEQGDSAMYLCASSLGASGRETQYFGPGTRLLVL.

The genes are TRBV5-1 and TRBJ2-1; the D call may be TRBD1 or TRBD2 (5 bases each). The CDR3 totals 14 residues. Trimming took 2 bases from V and 7 from J, leaving 13 bases between them. Germline CDR1 reads SGHRS; CDR2 reads YFSETQ. The chain's CDR3 is CASSLNGGSNEQFF. The CDR3 nucleotides read TGCGCCAGCAGCTTAAATGGGGGATCTAATGAGCAGTTCTTC.

For this clonotype: The junction shows a germline mismatch at one end, possibly a read error. CDR3 residues: CAGSLALASPNEQFF. The CDR3 nucleotides are TGTGCCGGCAGCTTAGCGCTAGCAAGCCCCAATGAGCAGTTCTTC. This chain joins TRBV7-2 and TRBJ2-1; perhaps TRBD2 as D (5 bases). The CDR3 extends over 15 amino acids. The V gene's germline CDR1 is SGHTA and CDR2 FQGNSA. The entire variable domain, with the rest obtained from reference TRBV7-2 and TRBJ2-1, is as follows: GAGVSQSPSNKVTEKGKDVELRCDPISGHTALYWYRQSLGQGLEFLIYFQGNSAPDKSGLPSDRFSAERTGGSVSTLTIQRTQQEDSAVYLCAGSLALASPNEQFFGPGTRLTVL.

The J gene is TRBJ2-5, the V gene TRBV7-9; possibly TRBD2 for D (6 bases). Germline V CDR1 and CDR2: SEHNR, FQNEAQ (reference sequence). There are 16 residues in the CDR3. Deletions cut 5 bases from V and 11 bases from J, with 27 bases between. CDR3 amino acids: CASSLRDGRTYNEQYF. The CDR3 region has the DNA TGTGCCAGCAGCCTAAGAGACGGGAGAACCTACAATGAGCAGTACTTC.

Only one count was recorded for this clonotype. This chain uses TRBV3-1 with TRBJ2-7; 9 bases map to TRBD2. This CDR3 is built from 14 residues. V shed 5 bases, J shed 4 bases, and the junction held 6 bases outside the gene matches. CDR1 and CDR2 (germline): LGHDT, YNNKEL (reference sequence). In DNA, the CDR3 is TGTGCCAGCAGCTCTAGCGGGGTCCCGTACGAGCAGTACTTC. Encoded protein: CASSSSGVPYEQYF.

The chain combines TRBV6-5 with TRBJ1-2; maybe TRBD1 (5 bases). V was cut by 3 bases and J by 7 bases, with 12 bases left in between. This CDR3 has 13 amino acids. Germline V gene data show CDR1 as MNHEY and CDR2 as SVGAGI. The CDR3: CASSYTGVGGYTF. In DNA, the CDR3 is TGTGCCAGCAGTTATACGGGGGTTGGTGGCTACACCTTC.

The chain links TRBV20-1 to TRBJ1-1; D uncertain. Germline V gives CDR1 DFQATT, CDR2 SNEGSKA (reference sequence). The CDR3 covers 14 residues. Trimming stripped 0 bases from V and 4 bases from J, with 12 bases between. This CDR3 reads CSARDGEALTEAFF. DNA of the CDR3: TGCAGTGCTAGAGATGGAGAGGCGCTCACTGAAGCTTTCTTT.

In the case of this clonotype: The junction departs from the called germline gene at one end, perhaps through a read error. The chain links TRBV7-9 to TRBJ2-1; 10 nucleotides align to TRBD1. The germline gives CDR1 SEHNR, CDR2 FQNEAQ (reference sequence). The CDR3 covers 14 residues. The CDR3 DNA reads as TGTGCCAGCATCTTCGGGACAGGGGACAATGGGCAGTTCTTC. Its translation: CASIFGTGDNGQFF. Using reference TRBV7-9 and TRBJ2-1 for the parts outside the CDR3, the full variable domain is DTGVSQNPRHKITKRGQNVTFRCDPISEHNRLYWYRQTLGQGPEFLTYFQNEAQLEKSRLLSDRFSAERPKGSFSTLEIQRTEQGDSAMYLCASIFGTGDNGQFFGPGTRLTVL.

The rearrangement uses TRBV30 and TRBJ1-6; TRBD1 matches at 7 bases. V dropped 3 bases and J dropped 7; count of bases not matched to a gene: 3. Per germline, CDR1 GTSNPN and CDR2 SVGIG (reference sequence). There are 13 residues in the CDR3. Written as DNA, the CDR3 is TGTGCCTGGAGACAGGGGCTAAATTCACCCCTCCACTTT. Residues: CAWRQGLNSPLHF. Full variable domain (rest looked up from reference TRBV30 and TRBJ1-6): SQTIHQWPATLVQPVGSPLSLECTVEGTSNPNLYWYRQAAGRGLQLLFYSVGIGQISSEVPQNLSASRPQDRQFILSSKKLLLSDSGFYLCAWRQGLNSPLHFGNGTRLTVT.

V and J are TRBV30 and TRBJ2-1; D is undetermined. The germline V gene has CDR1 GTSNPN and CDR2 SVGIG (reference sequence). This CDR3 has 13 residues. V shed 3 bases and J shed 4 bases, with 10 bases lying between them. CDR3 residues: CAWSGATYNEQFF. CDR3 sequence (DNA): TGTGCCTGGAGCGGTGCGACGTACAATGAGCAGTTCTTC.

The chain has TRBV7-8 and TRBJ2-2, with 9 bases fitting TRBD1. The V and J ends lost 2 bases and 1 base, in that order; junction bases with no gene match: 5. Germline V CDR1 and CDR2: SGHVS, FQNEAQ. This CDR3 is built from 17 residues. Here the CDR3 DNA reads TGTGCCAGCAGCTTATTTGGGGGACAGGGGAACACCGGGGAGCTGTTTTTT. It is translated as CASSLFGGQGNTGELFF.

This clonotype was observed at least ten times. The chain uses TRBV20-1 and TRBJ2-3; no clear D. This CDR3 spans 14 amino acids. CDR1 is DFQATT, CDR2 SNEGSKA, per germline (reference sequence). V lost 2 bases and J 0 bases, leaving 9 bases between the germline ends. CDR3 in amino acids: CSARSAISTDTQYF. CDR3 DNA sequence: TGCAGTGCTAGATCGGCCATTAGCACAGATACGCAGTATTTT.

This clonotype was detected only a few times. V gene TRBV3-1 combines with J gene TRBJ2-1; perhaps D is TRBD1 or TRBD2 (6 bases each). The CDR3 sequence is 15 residues long. The ends were cut back, 1 base at V and 8 bases at J, with 15 bases in the middle. Germline values: CDR1 LGHDT, CDR2 YNNKEL (reference sequence). The DNA of the CDR3 is TGTGCCAGCAGCCAAGGCGGGACAACAAACGATGAGCAGTTCTTC. Translation: CASSQGGTTNDEQFF.

This chain connects TRBV4-3 to TRBJ2-1; 11 bases agree with TRBD2. Germline V gives CDR1 LGHNA, CDR2 YSLEER. V was pared by 1 base and J by 2 bases, with 4 bases of the junction left unmatched. This CDR3 is built from 17 residues. The CDR3 nucleotides read TGCGCCAGCAGCCAAGCCTTACTAGCGGGAGCCTACAATGAGCAGTTCTTC. The encoded protein is CASSQALLAGAYNEQFF.

To note about this clonotype: A read error may account for a junction end that differs from germline. The chain links TRBV7-3 to TRBJ2-3; TRBD1 aligns across 9 bases. From germline, CDR1 is SGHTA and CDR2 FQGTGA. This CDR3 spans 15 amino acids. CDR3 in DNA: TGTGCCAGCAGTTTAAGACAGGGGGAGACAGATACGCAGTATTTT. Protein: CASSLRQGETDTQYF.

The chain uses TRBV6-1 and TRBJ2-5; the D is unclear. The CDR3 has 14 residues. Per the germline V gene, CDR1 is MNHNS and CDR2 is SASEGT. Trimming removed 4 bases from V and 1 base from J, with 10 bases in between. The CDR3 sequence is CASSATGRQETQYF. The CDR3 DNA sequence: TGTGCCAGCAGTGCGACGGGTCGCCAAGAGACCCAGTACTTC.